The 7 T cell receptor beta chains in this list originate from one sample, sequenced in a study of shared clonotypes between healthy human individuals. Assay: immunoSEQ multiplex PCR; the TCRdb copy retains only in-frame clones and omits some. There are 1,500,000 or so clones in the sample; 95% to 97% occur only once, and about 1% lies in the top ten. The specimen sequenced was naive CD4+ T cells sorted from blood. The subset was: CD45RA+ positively selected. The receptors here all came from a man aged 25-40 years in good health.

V and J are TRBV28 and TRBJ1-1; D might be TRBD1 (5 bases). The CDR3 extends over 15 amino acids. Germline V lookup: CDR1 MDHEN, CDR2 SYDVKM. V was trimmed by 3 bases and J by 0 bases, leaving 11 bases between them. The CDR3 here is CASSLTTAMNTEAFF. For the CDR3, the DNA is TGTGCCAGCAGTTTGACGACAGCCATGAACACTGAAGCTTTCTTT.

The chain has TRBV28 and TRBJ2-2, with 7 bases that match TRBD1. The germline gives CDR1 MDHEN, CDR2 SYDVKM. The CDR3 loop spans 16 amino acids. V shed 3 bases, J shed 4 bases, and the junction held 8 bases outside the gene matches. CDR3 residues: CASSFGTVGITGELFF. For the CDR3, the DNA is TGTGCCAGCAGTTTCGGGACAGTCGGTATCACCGGGGAGCTGTTTTTT. Filled out from reference TRBV28 and TRBJ2-2, the complete variable domain reads DVKVTQSSRYLVKRTGEKVFLECVQDMDHENMFWYRQDPGLGLRLIYFSYDVKMKEKGDIPEGYSVSREKKERFSLILESASTNQTSMYLCASSFGTVGITGELFFGEGSRLTVL.

The chain uses TRBV5-6 and TRBJ2-2, with TRBD1 as a possible D gene (5 bases). Trimming stripped 1 base from V and 7 bases from J, with 23 bases between. Germline-derived CDR1 and CDR2 are SGHDT and YYEEEE. This CDR3 has 18 amino acids. This CDR3 is CASSLIGAGVGFVGELFF. CDR3 sequence (DNA): TGTGCCAGCAGCTTGATAGGGGCCGGTGTAGGGTTCGTCGGGGAGCTGTTTTTT.

The chain employs TRBV10-2 and TRBJ2-1; D is possibly TRBD2 (5 bases). Germline V gene data show CDR1 as WSHSY and CDR2 as SAAADI. Trimming stripped 6 bases from V and 10 bases from J, with 16 bases between. The CDR3 sequence is 13 residues long. As DNA, the CDR3 is TGCGCCAGCAGAGGGCTAGCTTACCTAGAGCAGTTCTTC. Protein: CASRGLAYLEQFF.

The chain joins TRBV2 to TRBJ1-1; D unresolved. In germline, CDR1 is SNHLY, CDR2 FYNNEI. The CDR3 sequence is 13 residues long. V lost 1 base to trimming and J lost 6 bases, with 9 bases between them. The CDR3 region has the DNA TGTGCCAGCAGTGAAGAGGTGGGTTCTGAAGCTTTCTTT. As protein: CASSEEVGSEAFF.

The chain uses TRBV19 and TRBJ2-7; either TRBD1 or TRBD2 may fit D (6 bases each). The V end was cut by 6 bases, the J end by 7 bases, with 19 bases between. Germline-derived CDR1 and CDR2 are LNHDA and SQIVND (reference sequence). The CDR3 has 14 residues. The CDR3 sequence is CASSRRGPAGEQYF. In DNA form, the CDR3 reads TGTGCCAGTAGCCGACGGGGGCCGGCTGGGGAGCAGTACTTC.

The CDR3 spells CASSLGLLGEQYF. In DNA form, the CDR3 reads TGTGCCAGCAGCTTAGGCCTCCTGGGCGAGCAGTACTTC. V is TRBV11-3 and J is TRBJ2-7, with D uncertain. Germline V gene lookup returns CDR1 SGHNT and CDR2 YENEEA. This CDR3 has 13 residues. V lost 1 base and J lost 6, with 10 bases in between. The variable domain in full, completed from reference TRBV11-3 and TRBJ2-7, reads EAGVVQSPRYKIIEKKQPVAFWCNPISGHNTLYWYLQNLGQGPELLIRYENEEAVDDSQLPKDRFSAERLKGVDSTLKIQPAELGDSAVYLCASSLGLLGEQYFGPGTRLTVT.